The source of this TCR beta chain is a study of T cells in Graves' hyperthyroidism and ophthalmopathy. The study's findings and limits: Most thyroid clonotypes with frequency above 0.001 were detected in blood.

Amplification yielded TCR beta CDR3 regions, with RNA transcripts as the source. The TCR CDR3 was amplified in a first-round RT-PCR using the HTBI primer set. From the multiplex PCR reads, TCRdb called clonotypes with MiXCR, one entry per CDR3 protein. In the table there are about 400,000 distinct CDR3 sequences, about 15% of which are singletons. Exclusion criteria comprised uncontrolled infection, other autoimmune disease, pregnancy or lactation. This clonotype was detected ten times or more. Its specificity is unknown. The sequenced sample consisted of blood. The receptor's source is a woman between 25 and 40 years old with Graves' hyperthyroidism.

The CDR3 DNA is TGTGCCAGCAGCTTAGGGAACGGCGAGCAGTACTTC. Translation: CASSLGNGEQYF. The chain combines TRBV11-2 with TRBJ2-7; unclear D gene. From germline, CDR1 is SGHAT and CDR2 FQNNGV. The CDR3 has 12 amino acids. Trimming shortened V by 1 base and J by 6 bases, and 7 bases separated the two germline ends.